The present TCR beta chain was sequenced within a study of blood T cell repertoires in COVID-19. Across the study: Samples of COVID-19 (acute and convalescent) were obtained from the United States, Italy and Spain. The analysed material was cDNA or gDNA that came from T cells, B-cell-depleted T cells, or PBMCs.

Per the original methods: Reference gene primer amplification gave estimated nucleated cell counts. Measured with immunoSEQ multiplex PCR; TCRdb has only the in-frame clones, and not every one. V, J and clone size were drawn from that table, and D and trimming were deduced from the DNA. This table has about 220,000 clones, 70% to 85% appearing once. CDR3 length: 14 amino acids. Germline CDR1 SGHAT, CDR2 FQNNGV. With V trimmed by 3 bases and J by 0 bases, 2 bases remained unmatched. This receptor was obtained from a man aged 45-65 years with active or convalescent COVID-19. The sample consisted of peripheral blood. The chain employs TRBV11-2 and TRBJ2-7; 7 positions agree with TRBD2. CDR3 coding DNA: TGTGCCAGCAGCTTTAGCGGGCGCTCCTACGAGCAGTACGTC. As protein: CASSFSGRSYEQYV.